The next 24 T cell receptor beta chains were all read from a single sample in a study of T cell repertoires in cytomegalovirus infection. TCRdb fed the reads into MiXCR, producing one record per CDR3 protein. The repertoire holds approximately 71,000 distinct CDR3 sequences, with 4% as singletons. The specimen was PBMCs. These receptors were obtained from a human donor in good health (CMV status not recorded). Some clones in this sample may be carry-over from other donors' samples.

This clonotype showed up many times. The chain has TRBV6-2 or TRBV6-3 and TRBJ1-5; D is uncertain. The CDR3 sequence is 13 residues long. V dropped 5 bases and J dropped 7 bases, with 12 bases sitting between them. CDR1 and CDR2 from the germline V gene are MNHEY and SVGEGT. For the CDR3, the DNA is TGTGCCAGCAGTACGGACGGTAGGCAGCCCCAGCATTTT. As protein: CASSTDGRQPQHF.

This clonotype was observed many times. The V gene is TRBV13, the J gene TRBJ2-7; D not certain. Trimming removed 2 bases from V and 0 bases from J, with 11 bases in between. Germline values: CDR1 PRHDT, CDR2 FYEKMQ (reference sequence). The CDR3 totals 15 residues. This CDR3 reads CASSLWGQASYEQYF. CDR3 DNA sequence: TGTGCCAGCAGCTTATGGGGTCAAGCCTCCTACGAGCAGTACTTC.

This clonotype was seen many times. CDR3 in DNA: TGTGCCAGCAGCCACCTTCTCGGGACAAAGCCGGGCGAGCAGTACTTC. Translating gives CASSHLLGTKPGEQYF. The gene calls are TRBV7-9 and TRBJ2-7; D perhaps matches TRBD1 (6 bases). The CDR3 has 16 residues. With 5 bases removed from V and 6 bases from J, the gap between germline ends came to 23 bases. From germline, CDR1 is SEHNR and CDR2 FQNEAQ (reference sequence).

This clonotype was counted at least ten times. This chain uses TRBV28 with TRBJ1-2; TRBD1 matches 7 bases. The V segment lost 5 bases and the J segment 14 bases; nucleotides outside the gene matches: 11. Germline CDR1 and CDR2: MDHEN and SYDVKM. The CDR3 runs 12 residues. CDR3 in amino acids: CASSAGTDVSTF. The CDR3 DNA reads TGTGCCAGCAGTGCCGGGACAGACGTTTCAACCTTC.

This clonotype was seen a few times. The rearrangement links TRBV6-8 to TRBJ2-1; 10 bases align to TRBD2. This CDR3 has 17 amino acids. J was trimmed by 4 bases and V by 6 bases; bases with no gene match: 12. Per the germline V gene, CDR1 is MNHGY and CDR2 is SAAAGT. CDR3 amino acids: CASSRTKGLALYNEQFF. CDR3 bases: TGTGCCAGCAGCCGCACCAAGGGACTAGCGTTATACAATGAGCAGTTCTTC.

This clonotype was recorded many times. The rearrangement links TRBV6-5 to TRBJ2-1, with D perhaps TRBD2 (6 bases). Germline V gene sequence: CDR1 MNHEY, CDR2 SVGAGI. V gave up 8 bases and J gave up 6 bases, with 20 bases separating them. This CDR3 is 15 amino acids long. CDR3 DNA: TGTGCCAGCCCAGGGAGGACTAAGGCGGCCAATGAGCAGTTCTTC. Protein: CASPGRTKAANEQFF.

In this sample, this clonotype turned up many times. The gene calls are TRBV7-2 and TRBJ2-5; either TRBD1 or TRBD2 may fit D (5 bases each). From germline, CDR1 is SGHTA and CDR2 FQGNSA. This CDR3 is 16 amino acids long. Trimming removed 1 base at V and 1 base at J, with 13 bases between. CDR3 in DNA: TGTGCCAGCAGCTTAGTCGGGGCCGGAAGCCAAGAGACCCAGTACTTC. This translates into CASSLVGAGSQETQYF. Full variable domain (rest looked up from reference TRBV7-2 and TRBJ2-5): GAGVSQSPSNKVTEKGKDVELRCDPISGHTALYWYRQSLGQGLEFLIYFQGNSAPDKSGLPSDRFSAERTGGSVSTLTIQRTQQEDSAVYLCASSLVGAGSQETQYFGPGTRLLVL.

This clonotype has a count of ten or more. The rearrangement joins TRBV7-3 to TRBJ2-1; 8 nucleotides line up with TRBD1. This CDR3 spans 15 amino acids. Germline loops: CDR1 SGHTA, CDR2 FQGTGA. J lost 8 bases, V lost 4 bases, and 10 bases had no gene match. CDR3: CASSSRRGPTDEQFF. Here the CDR3 DNA reads TGTGCCAGCAGCTCCCGCAGGGGGCCTACGGATGAGCAGTTCTTC.

This chain links TRBV7-2 with TRBJ2-5; 14 bases match TRBD2. Germline CDR1 is SGHTA and CDR2 is FQGNSA. This CDR3 spans 16 amino acids. The V and J ends lost 3 bases and 5 bases, in that order; junction bases with no gene match: 5. The CDR3, as DNA: TGTGCCAGCAGCTTTAGACTAGCGGGGGGGGGGGAGACCCAGTACTTC. Translation: CASSFRLAGGGETQYF.

There are many counts of this clonotype. The chain joins TRBV6-2 or TRBV6-3 to TRBJ2-7; D ambiguous. With 1 base removed from V and 0 bases from J, the gap between germline ends came to 4 bases. Germline CDR1 reads MNHEY; CDR2 reads SVGEGT. CDR3 length equals 13 residues. CDR3 bases: TGTGCCAGCAGTTACTTATCCTCCTACGAGCAGTACTTC. This encodes CASSYLSSYEQYF.

This chain connects TRBV29-1 to TRBJ2-7; the match to TRBD2 covers 12 bases. The CDR3 runs to 14 residues. CDR1 and CDR2 from the germline V gene are SQVTM and ANQGSEA. The V and J ends lost 3 bases and 2 bases, in that order; junction bases with no gene match: 2. CDR3 nucleotides: TGCAGCGTTGACGGACTAGCGGGAACCTACGAGCAGTACTTC. Amino acids: CSVDGLAGTYEQYF.

This clonotype was counted ten times or more. The CDR3 reads CASSPGQRNTEAFF. The CDR3 nucleotides are TGTGCCAGCAGTCCAGGACAGAGGAACACTGAAGCTTTCTTT. This chain uses TRBV7-2 with TRBJ1-1; tentative D call: TRBD1 (6 bases). This CDR3 comprises 14 residues. Deletions cut 6 bases from V and 1 base from J, with 12 bases between. CDR1 and CDR2 (germline): SGHTA, FQGNSA.

This clonotype showed up just a few times. The chain combines TRBV12-3 or TRBV12-4 with TRBJ2-7; perhaps TRBD2 as D (6 bases). The ends were cut back, 6 bases at V and 7 bases at J, with 10 bases in the middle. The CDR3 has 11 amino acids. The CDR3 region is CASRSGREQYF. CDR3 nucleotides: TGTGCCAGCAGGAGTGGGAGGGAGCAGTACTTC.

In its sample, this clonotype was seen many times. The chain links TRBV7-3 to TRBJ2-1; TRBD2 aligns across 9 bases. V gave up 5 bases and J gave up 5 bases; unmatched junction bases: 7. This CDR3 contains 15 residues. Germline CDR1 reads SGHTA; CDR2 reads FQGTGA. The CDR3 here is CASSPGTSPNNEQFF. In nucleotides, the CDR3 is TGTGCCAGCAGCCCAGGGACTAGCCCTAACAATGAGCAGTTCTTC. Together with reference TRBV7-3 and TRBJ2-1, the CDR3 gives the full variable domain: GAGVSQTPSNKVTEKGKYVELRCDPISGHTALYWYRQSLGQGPEFLIYFQGTGAADDSGLPNDRFFAVRPEGSVSTLKIQRTERGDSAVYLCASSPGTSPNNEQFFGPGTRLTVL.

This clonotype has ten or more counts. The chain carries TRBV7-6 and TRBJ2-1, with 9 nucleotides matching TRBD1. V shed 5 bases and J 3 bases; nucleotides not matched to a gene: 5. Germline assignment: CDR1 SGHVS and CDR2 FNYEAQ. This CDR3 region has 15 residues. The CDR3 DNA follows: TGTGCCAGCAGCCTACGGGACAGGGTCTACAATGAGCAGTTCTTC. As protein: CASSLRDRVYNEQFF.

The table lists this clonotype with many counts. V usage is TRBV7-3 and J usage is TRBJ1-1; D is ambiguous. The CDR3 contains 13 residues. Trimming took off 5 bases at V and 1 base at J, with 8 bases between the two ends. Germline V gene sequence: CDR1 SGHTA, CDR2 FQGTGA. The CDR3 here is CASSVRANTEAFF. CDR3 in DNA: TGTGCCAGCAGCGTGAGAGCGAACACTGAAGCTTTCTTT. Based on the CDR3 plus reference TRBV7-3 and TRBJ1-1, the full variable domain is GAGVSQTPSNKVTEKGKYVELRCDPISGHTALYWYRQSLGQGPEFLIYFQGTGAADDSGLPNDRFFAVRPEGSVSTLKIQRTERGDSAVYLCASSVRANTEAFFGQGTRLTVV.

This clonotype occurred many times. The chain has TRBV6-1 and TRBJ1-5, with D perhaps TRBD1 (5 bases). Germline loops: CDR1 MNHNS, CDR2 SASEGT. The CDR3 runs 15 residues. Trimming removed 6 bases at V and 3 bases at J, with 15 bases between. In nucleotides, the CDR3 is TGTGCCAGCAGCCAGGGTCAGGCACACAATCAGCCCCAGCATTTT. Protein product: CASSQGQAHNQPQHF.

This clonotype came up many times. This chain joins TRBV4-2 and TRBJ2-2; D possibly uses TRBD1 or TRBD2 (5 bases each). V lost 2 bases to trimming and J lost 2 bases, with 12 bases between them. The CDR3 runs to 16 residues. Germline V gene sequence: CDR1 LGHNA, CDR2 YNFKEQ. CDR3 region: CASSQSLGDNTGELFF. CDR3 bases: TGTGCCAGCAGCCAATCGTTAGGGGACAACACCGGGGAGCTGTTTTTT.

The table lists this clonotype with many counts. The V gene is TRBV7-6, the J gene TRBJ1-4; TRBD1 matches at 7 bases. From germline, CDR1 is SGHVS and CDR2 FNYEAQ. This CDR3 comprises 18 residues. Trimming at V came to 4 bases and at J to 0 bases, leaving 11 bases not matched to a gene. CDR3: CASSWTGTAYSTNEKLFF. In DNA, the CDR3 is TGTGCCAGCAGCTGGACCGGGACAGCCTATTCAACTAATGAAAAACTGTTTTTT.

There are many counts of this clonotype. The chain has TRBV7-6 and TRBJ1-3; D gene unclear. Germline V lookup: CDR1 SGHVS, CDR2 FNYEAQ. The CDR3 has 16 amino acids. The V end lost 1 base, the J end lost 0 bases, and 10 bases lay between the germline ends. The DNA for the CDR3 is TGTGCCAGCAGCTTAGTGGACGTCCGCTCTGGAAACACCATATATTTT. This encodes CASSLVDVRSGNTIYF. The full variable domain, rest sourced from reference TRBV7-6 and TRBJ1-3, is GAGVSQSPRYKVTKRGQDVALRCDPISGHVSLYWYRQALGQGPEFLTYFNYEAQQDKSGLPNDRFSAERPEGSISTLTIQRTEQRDSAMYRCASSLVDVRSGNTIYFGEGSWLTVV.

This clonotype was picked up many times. The chain links TRBV7-6 to TRBJ2-3, with D perhaps matching TRBD2 (6 bases). The V gene lost 5 bases and the J gene lost 1 base, with 16 bases spanning the gap. The CDR3 runs to 16 residues. Germline CDR1 reads SGHVS; CDR2 reads FNYEAQ. The DNA of the CDR3 is TGTGCCAGCAGCACTTACACGGGGGTGGGCACAGATACGCAGTATTTT. Amino acids: CASSTYTGVGTDTQYF.

This clonotype was recorded many times. The genes are TRBV7-2 and TRBJ1-5; the D gene is possibly TRBD1 (5 bases). The CDR3 covers 15 residues. V lost 1 base and J 5 bases, leaving 12 bases between the germline ends. Per germline, CDR1 SGHTA and CDR2 FQGNSA. The CDR3 coding sequence is TGTGCCAGCAGCTTAGACAGGTTTGGGTATCAGCCCCAGCATTTT. Encoded protein: CASSLDRFGYQPQHF.

Ten or more counts support this clonotype. The rearrangement joins TRBV12-3 or TRBV12-4 to TRBJ1-6; 9 bases are a match to TRBD1. The junction had 11 bases not matched to a gene; V was cut back by 7 bases and J by 1 base. This CDR3 is built from 18 residues. Here the CDR3 reads CASKRRTGAGSYNSPLHF. For the CDR3, the DNA is TGTGCCAGCAAAAGAAGGACAGGGGCCGGATCCTATAATTCACCCCTCCACTTT.

At least ten counts were recorded for this clonotype. The chain uses TRBV7-2 and TRBJ2-1; tentatively, D is TRBD2 (7 bases). The germline CDR1 and CDR2 sequences are SGHTA and FQGNSA. The V and J ends lost 5 bases and 12 bases respectively, with 20 bases between them. The length of the CDR3 is 14 residues. In DNA form, the CDR3 reads TGTGCCAGCAGCCGGATGAGGGGGGGCACGGTGCAGTTCTTC. This gives the protein CASSRMRGGTVQFF. The full variable domain, its missing parts supplied by reference TRBV7-2 and TRBJ2-1, is GAGVSQSPSNKVTEKGKDVELRCDPISGHTALYWYRQSLGQGLEFLIYFQGNSAPDKSGLPSDRFSAERTGGSVSTLTIQRTQQEDSAVYLCASSRMRGGTVQFFGPGTRLTVL.